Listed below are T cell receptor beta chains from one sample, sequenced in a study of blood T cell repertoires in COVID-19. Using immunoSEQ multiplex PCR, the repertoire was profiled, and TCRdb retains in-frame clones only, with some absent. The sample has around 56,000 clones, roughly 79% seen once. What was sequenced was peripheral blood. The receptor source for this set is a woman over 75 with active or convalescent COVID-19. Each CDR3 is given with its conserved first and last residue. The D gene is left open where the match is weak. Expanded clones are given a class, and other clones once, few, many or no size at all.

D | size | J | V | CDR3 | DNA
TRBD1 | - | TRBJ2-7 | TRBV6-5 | CASSRDRGSPYEQYF | TGTGCCAGCAGCAGGGACAGGGGTTCCCCCTACGAGCAGTACTTC
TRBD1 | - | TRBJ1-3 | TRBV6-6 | CASSSQGGPGNTIYF | TGTGCCAGCAGTTCCCAGGGGGGCCCTGGAAACACCATATATTTT
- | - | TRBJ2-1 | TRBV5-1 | CASSLAGFEQFF | TGCGCCAGCAGCTTGGCGGGGTTTGAGCAGTTCTTC
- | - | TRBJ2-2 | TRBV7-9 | CASSSSDRYTGELFF | TGTGCCAGCAGCTCCTCGGACAGATACACCGGGGAGCTGTTTTTT
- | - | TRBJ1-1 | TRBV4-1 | CASSPGSSGMRTEAFF | TGCGCCAGCAGCCCCGGTAGTTCAGGGATGAGGACTGAAGCTTTCTTT
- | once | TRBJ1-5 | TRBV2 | CASSESGYQPQHF | TGTGCCAGCAGTGAGTCCGGTTATCAGCCCCAGCATTTT
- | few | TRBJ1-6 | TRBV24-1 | CATSWLVPNSPLHF | TGTGCCACCAGTTGGTTAGTCCCTAATTCACCCCTCCACTTT
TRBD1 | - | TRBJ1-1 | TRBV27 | CASNRAPWTGAGNTEAFF | TGTGCCAGCAACCGAGCCCCATGGACAGGGGCTGGGAACACTGAAGCTTTCTTT
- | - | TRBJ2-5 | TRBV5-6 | CASSSYRVFQETQYF | TGTGCCAGCAGCTCCTACAGGGTGTTCCAAGAGACCCAGTACTTC
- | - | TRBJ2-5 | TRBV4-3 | CASSQDLVRQETQYF | TGCGCCAGCAGCCAAGATTTAGTCCGCCAAGAGACCCAGTACTTC
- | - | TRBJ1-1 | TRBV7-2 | CASSYTVMNTEAFF | TGTGCCAGCAGCTACACAGTCATGAACACTGAAGCTTTCTTT
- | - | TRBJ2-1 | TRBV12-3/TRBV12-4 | CASRPPQDNEQFF | TGTGCCAGCCGCCCCCCCCAGGACAATGAGCAGTTCTTC
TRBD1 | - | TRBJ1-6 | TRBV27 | CASSRRDSYNSPLHF | TGTGCCAGCAGTCGCCGGGACAGCTATAATTCACCCCTCCACTTT
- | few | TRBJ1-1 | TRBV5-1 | CASSRDKNTEAFF | TGCGCCAGCAGTCGGGATAAGAACACTGAAGCTTTCTTT
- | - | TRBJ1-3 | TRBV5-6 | CASIPLPGQGSSGNTIYF | TGTGCCAGCATCCCTCTTCCGGGGCAGGGGAGCTCTGGAAACACCATATATTTT
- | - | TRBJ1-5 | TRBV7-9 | CASSLARDQPQHF | TGTGCCAGCAGCTTAGCGAGGGATCAGCCCCAGCATTTT
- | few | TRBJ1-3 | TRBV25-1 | CASSEGIVGDTIYF | TGTGCCAGCAGTGAAGGGATCGTCGGGGACACCATATATTTT
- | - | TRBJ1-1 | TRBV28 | CASSFLTSYTEAFF | TGTGCCAGCAGTTTTCTTACATCGTACACTGAAGCTTTCTTT
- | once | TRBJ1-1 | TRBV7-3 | CASSLQGGTEAFF | TGTGCCAGCAGCTTACAAGGGGGAACTGAAGCTTTCTTT
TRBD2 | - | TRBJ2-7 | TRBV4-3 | CASSQEAGAAYEQYF | TGCGCCAGCAGCCAAGAAGCGGGGGCGGCCTACGAGCAGTACTTC
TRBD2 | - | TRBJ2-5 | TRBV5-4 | CASSISGGEETQYF | TGTGCCAGCAGCATCAGCGGGGGGGAAGAGACCCAGTACTTC
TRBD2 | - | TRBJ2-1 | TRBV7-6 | CASSLRASGYNEQFF | TGTGCCAGCAGCTTACGGGCTAGCGGGTACAATGAGCAGTTCTTC
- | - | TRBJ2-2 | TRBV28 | CATGPSGLFF | TGTGCCACCGGCCCATCGGGGCTGTTTTTT
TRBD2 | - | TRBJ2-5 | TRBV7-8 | CASRTGLAGVETQYF | TGTGCCAGCAGGACGGGACTAGCGGGAGTGGAGACCCAGTACTTC
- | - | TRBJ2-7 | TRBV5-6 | CASSVSYEQYF | TGTGCCAGCAGCGTATCCTACGAGCAGTACTTC
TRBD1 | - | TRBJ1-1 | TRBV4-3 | CASSQDRGLNTEAFF | TGCGCCAGCAGCCAGGACAGGGGGCTGAACACTGAAGCTTTCTTT
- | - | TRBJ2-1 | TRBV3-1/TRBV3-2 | CASSQGSLGRDTYNEQFF | TGTGCCAGCAGCCAAGGGAGCTTGGGCAGGGACACCTACAATGAGCAGTTCTTC
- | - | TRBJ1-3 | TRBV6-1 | CASSERYSGNTIYF | TGTGCCAGCAGTGAGAGGTACTCTGGAAACACCATATATTTT
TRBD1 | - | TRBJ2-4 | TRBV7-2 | CASSLSTPGQGSKNIQYF | TGTGCCAGCAGCTTATCCACACCGGGACAGGGATCCAAAAACATTCAGTACTTC
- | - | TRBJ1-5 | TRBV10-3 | CAISEDRPLQQPQHF | TGTGCCATCAGTGAGGACAGGCCCCTCCAGCAGCCCCAGCATTTT
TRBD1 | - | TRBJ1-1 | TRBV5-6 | CASSYGIKGASEAFF | TGTGCCAGCAGTTACGGGATAAAGGGGGCGAGTGAAGCTTTCTTT
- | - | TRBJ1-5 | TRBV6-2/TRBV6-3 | CASSYSSRHQPQHF | TGTGCCAGCAGTTACTCGTCTCGTCATCAGCCCCAGCATTTT
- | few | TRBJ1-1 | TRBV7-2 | CASSRGMGWVTEAFF | TGTGCCAGCAGCCGGGGGATGGGGTGGGTCACTGAAGCTTTCTTT
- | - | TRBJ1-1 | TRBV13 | CASSLVGGSTEAFF | TGTGCCAGCAGCTTAGTCGGGGGTTCTACTGAAGCTTTCTTT
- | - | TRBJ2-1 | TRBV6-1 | CASSGTRYSSYNEQFF | TGTGCCAGCAGTGGAACCCGGTACAGCTCCTACAATGAGCAGTTCTTC
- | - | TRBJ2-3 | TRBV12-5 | CASGLGAPSAHTQYF | TGTGCTAGTGGTTTGGGAGCCCCTAGCGCCCATACGCAGTATTTT
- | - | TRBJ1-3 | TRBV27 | CASSEGGSSGNTIYF | TGTGCCAGCAGTGAGGGCGGTAGCTCTGGAAACACCATATATTTT
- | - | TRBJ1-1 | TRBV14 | CASSLYSTNTEAFF | TGTGCCAGCAGCCTTTACAGTACAAACACTGAAGCTTTCTTT
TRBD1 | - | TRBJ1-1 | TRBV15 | CATSSGDRDGTEAFF | TGTGCCACCAGCAGCGGAGACAGGGATGGCACTGAAGCTTTCTTT
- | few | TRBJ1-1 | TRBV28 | CASSLGLRTTEAFF | TGTGCCAGCAGTTTAGGCCTTAGGACAACTGAAGCTTTCTTT
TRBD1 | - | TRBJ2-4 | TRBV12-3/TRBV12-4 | CASEGQENIQYF | TGTGCCAGTGAAGGACAGGAAAACATTCAGTACTTC
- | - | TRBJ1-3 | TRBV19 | CASSTSGFSGNTIYF | TGTGCCAGTAGTACGTCAGGATTCTCTGGAAACACCATATATTTT
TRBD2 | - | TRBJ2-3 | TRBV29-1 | CSVVGSLAGGSSTDTQYF | TGCAGCGTTGTCGGGTCCTTGGCGGGGGGGTCTAGCACAGATACGCAGTATTTT
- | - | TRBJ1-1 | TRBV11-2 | CASSLLQGKAFF | TGTGCCAGCAGCTTACTGCAGGGAAAAGCTTTCTTT
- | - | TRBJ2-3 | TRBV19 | CASSIEVVPDTQYF | TGTGCCAGTAGTATTGAAGTAGTCCCAGATACGCAGTATTTT
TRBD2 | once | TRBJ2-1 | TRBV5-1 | CASSDPGGGSYNEQFF | TGCGCCAGCAGTGACCCGGGCGGGGGTTCCTACAATGAGCAGTTCTTC
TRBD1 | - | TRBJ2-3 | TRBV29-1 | CSGITGGPYTDTQYF | TGCAGCGGTATTACAGGGGGACCCTACACAGATACGCAGTATTTT
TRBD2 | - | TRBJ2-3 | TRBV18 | CASRATGTSATDTQYF | TGTGCCAGCCGCGCGACCGGGACTAGCGCCACAGATACGCAGTATTTT
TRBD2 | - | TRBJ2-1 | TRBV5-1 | CASQRGGYNEQFF | TGCGCCAGCCAACGGGGGGGCTACAATGAGCAGTTCTTC
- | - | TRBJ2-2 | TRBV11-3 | CASSITGTSHTGELFF | TGTGCCAGCAGCATAACCGGGACATCTCACACCGGGGAGCTGTTTTTT
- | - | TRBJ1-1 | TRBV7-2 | CASSLTGSTEAFF | TGTGCCAGCAGCTTAACGGGGTCCACTGAAGCTTTCTTT
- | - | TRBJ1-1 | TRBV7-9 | CASSPFQAGVDTEAFF | TGTGCCAGCAGCCCATTTCAGGCGGGAGTCGACACTGAAGCTTTCTTT
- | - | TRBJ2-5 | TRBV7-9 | CPSLGTCGGPRHGETQYF | TGTCCCAGCTTGGGTACTTGCGGGGGCCCCCGCCACGGAGAGACCCAGTACTTC
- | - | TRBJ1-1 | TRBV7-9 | CASSLAGLQGAFF | TGTGCCAGCAGCTTAGCGGGCCTACAAGGAGCTTTCTTT